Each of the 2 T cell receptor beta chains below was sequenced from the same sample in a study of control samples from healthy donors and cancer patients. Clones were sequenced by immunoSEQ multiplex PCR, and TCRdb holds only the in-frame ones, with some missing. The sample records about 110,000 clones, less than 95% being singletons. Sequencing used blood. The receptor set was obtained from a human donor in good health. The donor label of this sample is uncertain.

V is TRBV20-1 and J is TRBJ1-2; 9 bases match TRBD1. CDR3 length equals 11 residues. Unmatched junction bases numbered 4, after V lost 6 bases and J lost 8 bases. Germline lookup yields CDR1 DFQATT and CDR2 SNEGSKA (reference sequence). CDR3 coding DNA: TGCAGTGCCGACAGGGGGAACGGCTACACCTTC. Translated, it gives CSADRGNGYTF.

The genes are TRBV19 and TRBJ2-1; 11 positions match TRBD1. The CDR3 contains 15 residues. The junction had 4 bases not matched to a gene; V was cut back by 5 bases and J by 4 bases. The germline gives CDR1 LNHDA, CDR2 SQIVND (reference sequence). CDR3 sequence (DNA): TGTGCCAGTAGTCACGGGACAGGGGGATACAATGAGCAGTTCTTC. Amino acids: CASSHGTGGYNEQFF.